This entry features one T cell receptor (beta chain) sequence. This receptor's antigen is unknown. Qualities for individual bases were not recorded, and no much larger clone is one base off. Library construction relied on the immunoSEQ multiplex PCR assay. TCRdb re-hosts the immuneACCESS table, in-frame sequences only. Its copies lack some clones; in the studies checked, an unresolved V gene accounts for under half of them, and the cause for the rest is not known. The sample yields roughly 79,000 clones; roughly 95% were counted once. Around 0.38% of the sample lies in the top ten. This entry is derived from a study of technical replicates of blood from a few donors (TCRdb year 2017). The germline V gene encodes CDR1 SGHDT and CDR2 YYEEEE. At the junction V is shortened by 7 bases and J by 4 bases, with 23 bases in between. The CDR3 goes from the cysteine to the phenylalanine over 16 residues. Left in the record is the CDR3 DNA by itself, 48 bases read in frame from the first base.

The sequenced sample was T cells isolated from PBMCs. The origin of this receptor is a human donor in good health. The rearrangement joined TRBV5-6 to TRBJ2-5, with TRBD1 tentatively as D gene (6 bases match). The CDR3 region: CASGRGGRTFGETQYF. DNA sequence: TGTGCCAGCGGCCGTGGGGGCCGGACTTTTGGAGAGACCCAGTACTTC.